This T cell receptor beta chain was documented in a study of CD8+ T cells in alopecia areata (dated 2018 in TCRdb). Looking at the study overall: Treated patients were enrolled in an open-label pilot trial of oral tofacitinib at 5 to 10 mg twice daily for moderate-to-severe alopecia areata. Patients stayed on tofacitinib for 6 to 18 months and then had 6 months of follow-up off drug so that delayed response and recurrence could be assessed. For the treated patients, the SALT score, which quantifies what percentage of scalp surface area is affected, served as the measure of disease severity. To study T cell clonal expansion in alopecia areata, the researchers applied high-throughput TCRbeta sequencing to both the C3H/HeJ mouse model and human patients. Human TCRbeta sequencing covered scalp tissue and sorted CD4+ and CD8+ peripheral blood T cells from patchy and totalis/universalis alopecia areata patients and healthy controls. Tofacitinib-treated patients had biopsies at baseline and at 4 and 24 weeks of treatment, with a later scalp biopsy in several patients. Scalp clonality was compared among normal scalp (n=4), patchy alopecia areata scalp (n=8), and alopecia totalis/universalis scalp (n=8). RNA was extracted with the PAXgene miRNA kit for fixed scalp, the miRNeasy kit for PBMCs, and the RNeasy kit for mouse skin. TCRbeta CDR3 regions were amplified by immunoSEQ multiplex PCR with 35 Vbeta forward and 13 Jbeta reverse primers.

Trimming costs V 8 bases and J 5 bases, and their ends lie 9 bases apart. The CDR3 runs 11 amino acids, cysteine and phenylalanine included. Just CDR3 DNA is preserved here, 33 bases in frame from base 1. CDR1 and CDR2 (ENHRY, SYGVKD) derive from the germline V gene. Library preparation used the immunoSEQ multiplex PCR assay. RNA was extracted from all samples and reverse transcribed into cDNA, which served as template for TCR sequencing. First-strand cDNA was synthesized using SuperScript III with a 2:1 mix of oligo-dT and random hexamers. A synthetic immune receptor repertoire was used to assess amplification bias, and residual bias was removed computationally. For the original study's pipeline: Raw reads were preprocessed for error removal, and CDR3 was defined according to IMGT conventions as running from the conserved cysteine to phenylalanine. Clonality was computed by normalizing Shannon entropy by log2 of the number of productive unique TCRs and subtracting the result from 1. CD4 or CD8 identity of scalp clones was inferred by cross-referencing scalp TCRbeta sequences with sorted blood CD4 and CD8 repertoires. Here the immuneACCESS table is served through TCRdb, limited to in-frame sequences with V and J called. Missing clones are a known gap in these copies; in checked studies unresolved V genes cover under half, and the rest lacks a known reason. That table supplies the V and J calls and clone size; D and trimming were determined from the DNA. A total of under 350,000 clones appear in this sample, roughly 64% of them only once. The ten largest clones add up to more than 1.5% of the sample.

The sample's time point label, decoded: around 24 weeks on oral tofacitinib. Per the publication, the treatment or condition label means: oral pan-JAK inhibitor, 5-10 mg twice daily. Peripheral blood and lesional scalp punch biopsies were obtained from patients with alopecia areata. PBMCs were isolated by density centrifugation and stained for CD3, CD4 and CD8, after which CD4+ and CD8+ T cells were sorted on a FACSAria. On the study overall, not on this receptor specifically: Resident alphabeta T cells in normal human skin are also sequenced, complicating scalp TCR repertoire analysis, unlike mouse skin dominated by gammadelta T cells. Compared with normal scalp, lesional scalp, particularly in alopecia totalis/universalis, had higher clonality and more expanded CD8+ clones, which suggests antigenic drive. Scalp clonality and the number of expanded CD8+ clones among the top 100 scalp clones were significantly decreased by tofacitinib. TCR sequences shared between patients were less clear than in mice, possibly partly because of HLA diversity in the patient population. During tofacitinib treatment, many expanded lesional clones remained in scalp and blood, and this persistence may partly explain relapse after treatment is stopped. The treated cohort was small, with a single nonresponder, so links between baseline CD8+ expansion and response need larger studies.

Notes on this clone: The clone's antigen remains unknown. No base quality values were provided; no much bigger clone lies one nucleotide off.

The source was CD4+ T cells sorted from blood, collected at week 24, from a patient treated with tofacitinib. The origin of this receptor is a human donor with alopecia areata. The rearranged segments are TRBV10-3 and TRBJ2-5; the D gene may be TRBD1 or TRBD2, since each aligns over 5 bases. Read as DNA, the sequence is TGTGCCATCGGGGGTGGGGAGACCCAGTACTTC. Its protein is CAIGGGETQYF.